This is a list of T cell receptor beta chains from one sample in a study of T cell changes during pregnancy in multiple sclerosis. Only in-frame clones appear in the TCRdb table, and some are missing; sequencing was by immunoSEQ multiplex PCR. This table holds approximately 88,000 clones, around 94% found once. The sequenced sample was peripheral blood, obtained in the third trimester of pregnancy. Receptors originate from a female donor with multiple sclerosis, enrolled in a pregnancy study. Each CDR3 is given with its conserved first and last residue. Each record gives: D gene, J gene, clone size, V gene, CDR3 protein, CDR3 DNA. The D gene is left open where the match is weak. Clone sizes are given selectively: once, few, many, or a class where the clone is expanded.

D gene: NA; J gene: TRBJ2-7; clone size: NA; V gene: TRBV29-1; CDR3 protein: CSVKSGPYEQYF; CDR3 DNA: TGCAGCGTTAAGAGCGGTCCCTACGAGCAATACTTC
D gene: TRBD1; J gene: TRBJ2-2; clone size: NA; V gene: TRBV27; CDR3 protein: CASSLSGQGNTGELFF; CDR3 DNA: TGTGCCAGCAGTTTATCGGGACAGGGAAACACCGGGGAGCTGTTTTTT
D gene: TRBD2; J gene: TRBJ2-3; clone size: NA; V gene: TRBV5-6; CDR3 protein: CASSLDLAGSSTDTQYF; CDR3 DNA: TGTGCCAGCAGCTTGGATCTAGCGGGATCTAGCACAGATACGCAGTATTTT
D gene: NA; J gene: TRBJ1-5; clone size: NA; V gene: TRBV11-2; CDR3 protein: CASSLGRVGQPQHF; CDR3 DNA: TGTGCCAGCAGCTTAGGGCGGGTCGGGCAGCCCCAGCATTTT
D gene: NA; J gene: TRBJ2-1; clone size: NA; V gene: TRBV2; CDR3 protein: CASSEEAEQFF; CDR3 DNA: TGTGCCAGCAGTGAGGAGGCTGAGCAGTTCTTC
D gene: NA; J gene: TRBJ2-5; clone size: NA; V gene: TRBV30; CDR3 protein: CAYRGGGHQETQYF; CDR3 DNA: TGTGCCTACCGAGGGGGTGGTCACCAAGAGACCCAGTACTTC
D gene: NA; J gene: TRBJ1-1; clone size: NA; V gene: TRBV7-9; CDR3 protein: CASSLETGGGTEAFF; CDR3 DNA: TGTGCCAGCAGCTTAGAGACGGGGGGGGGCACTGAAGCTTTCTTT
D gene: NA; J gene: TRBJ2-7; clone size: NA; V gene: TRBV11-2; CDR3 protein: CASSLKGRGYEQYF; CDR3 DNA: TGTGCCAGCAGCTTAAAGGGCAGGGGTTACGAGCAGTACTTC
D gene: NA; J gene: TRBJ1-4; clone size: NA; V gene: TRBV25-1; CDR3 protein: CASSVVEGNVKLFF; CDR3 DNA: TGTGCCAGCAGTGTTGTGGAGGGGAACGTAAAACTGTTTTTT
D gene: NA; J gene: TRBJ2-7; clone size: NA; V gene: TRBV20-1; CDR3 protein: CSARAPEQYF; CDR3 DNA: TGCAGTGCTAGGGCCCCCGAGCAGTACTTC
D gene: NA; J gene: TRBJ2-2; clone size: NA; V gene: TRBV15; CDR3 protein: CATPNKFSNTGELFF; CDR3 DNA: TGTGCCACCCCAAACAAGTTTTCGAACACCGGGGAGCTGTTTTTT
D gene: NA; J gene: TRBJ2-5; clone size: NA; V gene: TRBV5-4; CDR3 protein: CASSLETSQETQYF; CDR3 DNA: TGTGCCAGCAGCTTGGAGACAAGCCAAGAGACCCAGTACTTC
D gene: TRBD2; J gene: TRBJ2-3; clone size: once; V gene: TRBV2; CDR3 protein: CASSDGGRTDTQYF; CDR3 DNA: TGTGCCAGCAGTGACGGCGGGAGAACAGATACGCAGTATTTT
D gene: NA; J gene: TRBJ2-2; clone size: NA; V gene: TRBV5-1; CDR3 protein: CASSAITGTPSSGELFF; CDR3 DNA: TGCGCCAGCAGCGCAATAACCGGGACTCCTTCTTCCGGGGAGCTGTTTTTT
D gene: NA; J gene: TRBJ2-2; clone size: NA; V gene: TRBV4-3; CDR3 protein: CASGANTGELFF; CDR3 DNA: TGCGCCAGCGGGGCCAACACCGGGGAGCTGTTTTTT
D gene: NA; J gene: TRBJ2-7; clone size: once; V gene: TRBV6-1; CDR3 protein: CASGQMNTYEQYF; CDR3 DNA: TGTGCCAGCGGACAGATGAACACCTACGAGCAGTACTTC
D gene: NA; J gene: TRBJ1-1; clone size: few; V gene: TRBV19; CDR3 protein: CASSHGGNTEAFF; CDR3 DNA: TGTGCCAGTAGTCATGGAGGGAACACTGAAGCTTTCTTT
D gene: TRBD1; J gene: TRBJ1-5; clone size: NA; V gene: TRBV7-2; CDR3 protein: CASSPGSGGEQPQHF; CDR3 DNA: TGTGCCAGCAGCCCCGGGTCAGGGGGCGAGCAGCCCCAGCATTTT
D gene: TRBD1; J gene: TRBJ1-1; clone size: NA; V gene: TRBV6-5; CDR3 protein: CASSFGTVTEAFF; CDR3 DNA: TGTGCCAGCAGTTTCGGGACAGTGACGGAAGCTTTCTTT
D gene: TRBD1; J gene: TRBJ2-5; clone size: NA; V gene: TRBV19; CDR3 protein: CASTQGTGKETQYF; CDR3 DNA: TGTGCCAGTACCCAAGGGACAGGAAAAGAGACCCAGTACTTC
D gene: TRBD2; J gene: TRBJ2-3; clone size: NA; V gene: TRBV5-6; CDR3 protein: CASSSPTSGSYADTQYF; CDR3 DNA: TGTGCCAGCAGCTCCCCGACTAGCGGGAGTTATGCAGATACGCAGTATTTT
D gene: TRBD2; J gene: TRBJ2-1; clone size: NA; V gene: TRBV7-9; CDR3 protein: CASSLLAGGLNEQFF; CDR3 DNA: TGTGCCAGCAGCCTACTAGCGGGAGGGCTGAATGAGCAGTTCTTC
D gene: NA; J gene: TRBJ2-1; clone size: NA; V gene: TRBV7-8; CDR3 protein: CASSLISVYNEQFF; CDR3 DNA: TGTGCCAGCAGCTTAATCTCGGTCTACAATGAGCAGTTCTTC
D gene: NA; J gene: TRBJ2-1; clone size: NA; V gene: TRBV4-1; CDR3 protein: CASSQDWPDYNEQFF; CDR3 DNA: TGCGCCAGCAGCCAAGATTGGCCCGACTACAATGAGCAGTTCTTC
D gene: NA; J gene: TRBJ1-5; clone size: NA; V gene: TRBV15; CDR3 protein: CATSRGRTLGSQPQHF; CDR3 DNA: TGTGCCACCAGCAGGGGTCGGACATTGGGAAGTCAGCCCCAGCATTTT
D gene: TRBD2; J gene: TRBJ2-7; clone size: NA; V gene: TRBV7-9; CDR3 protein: CASSGGTSGSDEQYF; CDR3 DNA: TGTGCCAGCAGCGGGGGGACTAGCGGGAGCGACGAGCAGTACTTC
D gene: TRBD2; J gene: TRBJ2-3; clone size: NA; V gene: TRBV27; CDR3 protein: CASSLRGKNSSGRAPQDTQYF; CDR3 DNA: TGTGCCAGCAGTTTACGGGGGAAAAATAGTAGCGGGAGGGCACCCCAAGATACGCAGTATTTT
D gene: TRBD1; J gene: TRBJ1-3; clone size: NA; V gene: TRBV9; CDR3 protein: CASSGQGASGNTIYF; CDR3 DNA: TGTGCCAGCAGCGGTCAGGGGGCGTCTGGAAACACCATATATTTT
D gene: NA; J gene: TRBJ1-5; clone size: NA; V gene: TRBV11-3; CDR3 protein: CASSLGGEGYQPQHF; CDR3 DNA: TGTGCCAGCAGCTTAGGAGGGGAGGGATATCAGCCCCAGCATTTT
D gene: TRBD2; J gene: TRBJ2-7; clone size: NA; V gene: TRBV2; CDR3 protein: CASRGTSGRSRAYEQYF; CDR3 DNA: TGTGCCAGCAGGGGGACTAGCGGGAGGAGCAGAGCCTACGAGCAGTACTTC
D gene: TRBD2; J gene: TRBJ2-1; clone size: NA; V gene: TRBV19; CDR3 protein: CASSIRTSGSRGYNEQFF; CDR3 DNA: TGTGCCAGTAGTATTCGGACTAGCGGGAGTAGGGGCTACAATGAGCAGTTCTTC
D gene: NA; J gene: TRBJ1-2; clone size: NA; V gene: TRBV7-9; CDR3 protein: CASSLDGGGDGYTF; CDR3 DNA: TGTGCCAGCAGCCTCGATGGGGGGGGCGATGGCTACACCTTC
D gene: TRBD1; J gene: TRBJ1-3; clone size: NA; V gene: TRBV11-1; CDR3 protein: CASSFGQGAPSGNTIYF; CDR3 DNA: TGTGCCAGCAGCTTCGGACAGGGGGCTCCCTCTGGAAACACCATATATTTT
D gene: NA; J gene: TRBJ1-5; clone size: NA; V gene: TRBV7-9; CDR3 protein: CASGRGNQPQHF; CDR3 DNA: TGTGCCAGCGGGCGGGGTAATCAGCCCCAGCATTTT
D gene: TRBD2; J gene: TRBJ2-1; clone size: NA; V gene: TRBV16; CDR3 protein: CASSQSPGLAGYNEQFF; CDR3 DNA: TGTGCCAGCAGCCAATCCCCGGGACTAGCGGGATACAATGAGCAGTTCTTC
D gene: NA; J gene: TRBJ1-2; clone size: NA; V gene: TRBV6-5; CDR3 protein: CASSSATVVNYGYTF; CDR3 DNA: TGTGCCAGCAGTTCAGCGACAGTCGTTAACTATGGCTACACCTTC
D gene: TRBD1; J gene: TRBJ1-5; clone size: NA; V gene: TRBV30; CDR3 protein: CAWDLTGRNQPQHF; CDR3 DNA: TGTGCCTGGGACCTGACAGGGCGCAATCAGCCCCAGCATTTT